Below, 21 T cell receptor beta chains from the same sample are listed, as sequenced in a study of blood T cells in healthy people across ages. Sample-barcoded 5' priming and a J-beta primer mix drove a second PCR of roughly 6 to 12 cycles. Each CDR3 protein is one row after TCRdb ran MiXCR on the 5' RACE reads. The sample holds 2 million or so distinct CDR3 sequences; about 50% are singletons and the top ten take roughly 2.1%. The sequenced sample consisted of blood. The receptors here all came from a middle-aged woman in good health.

The chain couples TRBV14 to TRBJ2-7; 9 positions match TRBD1. The J call may be in error: the DNA end matches TRBJ2-5 better. CDR3 size: 15 residues. Germline V CDR1 and CDR2: SGHDN, FVKESK. The CDR3 coding sequence is TGTGCCAGCAAAACCGGGACAGGGACGAAGGAGACCCAGTACTTC. It specifies CASKTGTGTKETQYF.

This clonotype was observed a few times. V and J are TRBV4-3 and TRBJ1-6; TRBD1 might be the D (5 bases). Germline CDR1 LGHNA, CDR2 YSLEER. The CDR3 consists of 15 residues. The V and J ends lost 6 bases and 7 bases respectively, with 16 bases between them. This CDR3 reads CASRTTDSSNSPLHF. CDR3 DNA sequence: TGCGCCAGCAGAACTACCGACAGCTCAAATTCACCCCTCCACTTT.

This rearrangement joins TRBV28 to TRBJ2-7; possibly TRBD1 for D (5 bases). V was trimmed by 4 bases and J by 1 base, leaving 11 bases between them. From germline, CDR1 is MDHEN and CDR2 SYDVKM. The CDR3 sequence is 14 residues long. The CDR3: CASSSRVLSYEQYF. As DNA, the CDR3 is TGTGCCAGCAGTTCCAGGGTTTTATCCTACGAGCAGTACTTC.

The V call is TRBV6-6, the J call TRBJ2-5; TRBD2 aligns across 11 bases. The germline CDR1 and CDR2 sequences are MNHNY and SVGAGI (reference sequence). This CDR3 is built from 16 residues. J lost 1 base, V lost 7 bases, and 8 bases had no gene match. Written as DNA, the CDR3 is TGTGCCAGCATTCCCCTAGCGGGGGGACCCCAAGAGACCCAGTACTTC. Translated, it gives CASIPLAGGPQETQYF.

The chain combines TRBV10-3 with TRBJ2-4; D perhaps matches TRBD1 (5 bases). The J call is in doubt because the DNA end fits TRBJ2-7 better. The CDR3 consists of 14 residues. Per germline, CDR1 ENHRY and CDR2 SYGVKD. The CDR3 is CAIKADTGSYEQYF. The CDR3 coding sequence is TGTGCCATCAAAGCCGACACAGGCTCCTACGAGCAGTACTTC.

The rearrangement uses TRBV28 and TRBJ2-7; 8 bases are a match to TRBD1. From germline, CDR1 is MDHEN and CDR2 SYDVKM. Losses at the gene ends were 6 bases for V and 5 bases for J; bases not matched to a gene: 12. The CDR3 length is 15 residues. The CDR3 here is CASSPGTGPYHEQYF. CDR3 sequence (DNA): TGTGCCAGCAGCCCCGGGACAGGACCGTACCACGAGCAGTACTTC.

The rearrangement links TRBV27 to TRBJ2-1, with D unresolved. V was trimmed by 2 bases and J by 5 bases, leaving 10 bases between them. The CDR3 spans 14 residues. Per germline, CDR1 MNHEY and CDR2 SMNVEV (reference sequence). The CDR3 DNA sequence: TGTGCCAGCAGTTTAAGGGCGGCTAACAATGAGCAGTTCTTC. Encoded protein: CASSLRAANNEQFF.

The J gene is TRBJ2-7, the V gene TRBV15; no definite D call. The V and J ends lost 0 bases and 4 bases respectively, with 10 bases between them. There are 14 residues in the CDR3. The germline CDR1 and CDR2 sequences are LNHNV and YYDKDF (reference sequence). In DNA form, the CDR3 reads TGTGCCACCAGCAGAGATAAATTATCGTACGAGCAGTACTTC. Its translation: CATSRDKLSYEQYF.

This chain connects TRBV4-2 to TRBJ1-2, with 8 bases identical to TRBD1. Germline-derived CDR1 and CDR2 are LGHNA and YNFKEQ. This CDR3 has 15 residues. The J segment lost 5 bases and the V segment lost 2 bases, leaving 7 bases of the junction unmatched. CDR3 in amino acids: CASSQLRDRSYGYTF. CDR3 nucleotides: TGTGCCAGCAGCCAACTCCGGGACAGGAGTTATGGCTACACCTTC.

In the case of this clonotype: An end of the junction differs from the germline gene, which may be a read error. This chain joins TRBV9 and TRBJ2-1; TRBD2 agrees at 10 bases. This CDR3 is 16 amino acids long. Per germline, CDR1 SGDLS and CDR2 YYNGEE. The CDR3: CASSVAGLAAYNEQFF. CDR3 sequence (DNA): TGCGCCAGCAGCGTAGCTGGACTAGCGGCCTACAATGAGCAGTTCTTC.

The chain recombines TRBV11-2 with TRBJ2-5; 7 bases fit TRBD2. The J call may be wrong; the DNA end is better matched by TRBJ2-7. Germline V gene sequence: CDR1 SGHAT, CDR2 FQNNGV. There are 15 residues in the CDR3. The CDR3 here is CASRFLGGVTYEQYF. The CDR3 DNA reads as TGTGCCAGCAGATTCCTGGGGGGGGTTACCTACGAGCAGTACTTC.

A few counts support this clonotype. V usage is TRBV9 and J usage is TRBJ2-1; 8 bases match TRBD2. After removal of 2 bases from V and 9 bases from J, the junction contained 13 bases not matched to a gene. The CDR3 consists of 16 residues. Germline lookup yields CDR1 SGDLS and CDR2 YYNGEE. The CDR3 DNA reads TGTGCCAGCAGCGTTAGCTTCCGCGGGGGGAGGGGTGAGCAGTTCTTC. Its translation: CASSVSFRGGRGEQFF.

The chain combines TRBV27 with TRBJ2-7; 7 bases agree with TRBD1. The CDR3 totals 15 residues. The germline gives CDR1 MNHEY, CDR2 SMNVEV (reference sequence). V lost 7 bases, J lost 2 bases, and 11 bases stayed unmatched. CDR3 in DNA: TGTGCCAGCAAGAACAGGGGTAGGGGGACCTACGAGCAGTACTTC. It codes for CASKNRGRGTYEQYF.

This clonotype was counted between two and nine times. The V and J genes are TRBV27 and TRBJ1-2; no definite D call. The germline V and J ends were trimmed by 4 bases and 5 bases, with 14 bases remaining between them. The CDR3 extends over 14 amino acids. The germline CDR1 and CDR2 sequences are MNHEY and SMNVEV (reference sequence). The CDR3 loop reads CASSSGSPGYGYTF. CDR3 nucleotides: TGTGCCAGCAGTTCCGGCTCCCCCGGTTATGGCTACACCTTC.

This clonotype was observed a single time. The chain recombines TRBV6-6 with TRBJ1-1; D unresolved. The CDR3 has 16 amino acids. V dropped 6 bases and J dropped 4 bases, with 21 bases sitting between them. The germline V gene encodes CDR1 MNHNY and CDR2 SVGAGI (reference sequence). The CDR3 sequence: CASRNHGPGMTTEAFF. The CDR3 DNA follows: TGTGCCAGCAGAAACCACGGGCCGGGAATGACCACTGAAGCTTTCTTT.

Note on this clonotype: One end of the junction fails to match germline, which may point to a read error. The V and J genes are TRBV7-2 and TRBJ2-7; 9 bases agree with TRBD2. This CDR3 contains 17 residues. In germline, CDR1 is SGHTA, CDR2 FQGNSA. The CDR3 DNA is TGTGCCAGTAGCTCTATAGGAGGGCGGGGGGGCTCCTACGAGCAGTACTTC. It is translated as CASSSIGGRGGSYEQYF.

For the CDR3, the DNA is TGCAGTGCTACCCCGGGACACCTGTTACCCCTCCACTTT. Its protein is CSATPGHLLPLHF. The J gene is TRBJ1-6, the V gene TRBV20-1; D might be TRBD1 (6 bases). This CDR3 region has 13 residues. Germline CDR1 is DFQATT and CDR2 is SNEGSKA (reference sequence). Trimming shortened V by 4 bases and J by 12 bases, and 16 bases separated the two germline ends.

V and J are TRBV5-6 and TRBJ2-1, with a tentative D call TRBD1 (5 bases). This CDR3 region has 11 residues. Germline V gene sequence: CDR1 SGHDT, CDR2 YYEEEE. V was clipped by 3 bases and J by 14 bases, with 12 bases between them. CDR3 amino acids: CASSSATEEFF. The CDR3 coding sequence is TGTGCCAGCAGCTCCGCGACAGAGGAGTTCTTC.

The chain joins TRBV27 to TRBJ2-7, with D tentatively TRBD1 or TRBD2 (6 bases each). This CDR3 contains 13 residues. V was shortened by 6 bases and J by 5 bases, with 14 bases between the two germline ends. Looked up from germline, CDR1 is MNHEY and CDR2 is SMNVEV (reference sequence). This CDR3 reads CASRDGGHNEQYF. In DNA form, the CDR3 reads TGTGCCAGCAGAGACGGGGGACACAACGAGCAGTACTTC.

This clonotype was seen only a few times. The chain is built from TRBV11-2 and TRBJ2-6; 8 bases fit TRBD1. V gave up 1 base and J gave up 4 bases; unmatched junction bases: 9. The CDR3 is made up of 18 amino acids. The V gene's germline CDR1 is SGHAT and CDR2 FQNNGV. The chain's CDR3 is CASSLAFQGARGANVLTF. The DNA of the CDR3 is TGTGCCAGCAGCTTAGCGTTTCAGGGGGCGCGAGGGGCCAACGTCCTGACTTTC.

This clonotype appeared a few times. DNA of the CDR3: TGTGCCAGCAGCGCCCCCGGAGGGTGGTCCGAGACCCAGTACTTC. This gives the protein CASSAPGGWSETQYF. The chain is built from TRBV7-9 and TRBJ2-5, with a possible D match to TRBD2 (6 bases). The CDR3 sequence is 15 residues long. Per the germline V gene, CDR1 is SEHNR and CDR2 is FQNEAQ (reference sequence). Deletions cut 5 bases from V and 5 bases from J, with 18 bases between.